This T cell receptor (beta chain) was sequenced during a study of T cell responses to AZD1222 COVID-19 vaccine. The CDR3 spans 15 residues. Germline V CDR1 and CDR2: MDHEN, SYDVKM. Trimming took 3 bases from V and 7 from J; bases not matched to a gene: 7. Libraries were prepared by immunoSEQ multiplex PCR; TCRdb keeps only in-frame clonotypes and omits some of them. The sample lists about 130,000 clones; around nine tenths were seen once. This clone showed up just a few times. Its antigen is unidentified. Study-level points and caveats: Donors were mostly white British, more females; clonal diversity possibly underestimated. Seropositive status at baseline applied to only five to seven AZD1222 recipients. Rises in breadth and depth of Spike-specific TCRs came after two AZD1222 doses. Repertoires were obtained only post-peak T cell response.

V is TRBV28 and J is TRBJ2-1, with 9 bases fitting TRBD2. The sample consisted of peripheral blood, taken on day 0 of AZD1222 vaccination. This clonotype was obtained from an adult in good health. The CDR3 sequence: CASSFLTSGVNEQFF. As DNA, the CDR3 is TGTGCCAGCAGTTTTTTGACTAGCGGTGTTAATGAGCAGTTCTTC. The full variable domain, rest sourced from reference TRBV28 and TRBJ2-1, is DVKVTQSSRYLVKRTGEKVFLECVQDMDHENMFWYRQDPGLGLRLIYFSYDVKMKEKGDIPEGYSVSREKKERFSLILESASTNQTSMYLCASSFLTSGVNEQFFGPGTRLTVL.